These 22 T cell receptor beta chains originate from one sample sequenced in a study of T cells in Graves' hyperthyroidism and ophthalmopathy. Researchers took RNA transcripts and amplified the TCR beta CDR3 regions from them. First-round RT-PCR of the TCR CDR3 relied on the HTBI primer set. TCRdb called the multiplex PCR reads again in MiXCR, with one record for every CDR3 protein. The sample contains 660,000 or so distinct CDR3 sequences, about 45% of which appear only once. Sequenced material: peripheral blood or thyroid tissue (not recorded which). These TCRs come from an adult man with Graves' disease, either hyperthyroidism or ophthalmopathy (not recorded which).

This clonotype was seen at least ten times. The CDR3 spells CAISESGARNEKLFF. For the CDR3, the DNA is TGTGCCATCAGTGAGTCGGGGGCGCGTAATGAAAAACTGTTTTTT. V and J are TRBV10-3 and TRBJ1-4; possibly TRBD1 for D (6 bases). The CDR3 is 15 residues long. Germline CDR1 reads ENHRY; CDR2 reads SYGVKD. Trimming took 0 bases from V and 4 from J, leaving 9 bases between them.

The gene calls are TRBV7-2 and TRBJ1-5, with 9 nucleotides matching TRBD1. This CDR3 spans 15 amino acids. V lost 5 bases, J lost 9 bases, and 11 bases stayed unmatched. In germline, CDR1 is SGHTA, CDR2 FQGNSA. CDR3 nucleotides: TGTGCCAGCAGCGCGGACAGGGGAGAACGGAGGCCCCAGCATTTT. It specifies CASSADRGERRPQHF.

The chain links TRBV7-8 to TRBJ1-6; 7 bases line up with TRBD1. Trimming removed 2 bases from V and 4 bases from J; junction bases left unmatched: 5. This CDR3 is built from 16 residues. Germline lookup yields CDR1 SGHVS and CDR2 FQNEAQ. The CDR3 spells CASSLSTTGYNSPLHF. The CDR3 DNA reads as TGTGCCAGCAGCTTATCGACGACAGGGTATAATTCACCCCTCCACTTT.

The rearrangement uses TRBV11-2 and TRBJ2-7; D is unclear. Germline CDR1 SGHAT, CDR2 FQNNGV. The CDR3 is made up of 14 amino acids. V lost 3 bases to trimming and J lost 4 bases, with 13 bases between them. This CDR3 reads CASSLNSLDYEQYF. The CDR3, as DNA: TGTGCCAGCAGCTTGAATTCTTTGGATTACGAGCAGTACTTC.

The rearrangement joins TRBV24-1 to TRBJ1-1; D uncertain. Germline CDR1 is KGHDR and CDR2 is SFDVKD. CDR3 length equals 10 residues. V dropped 9 bases and J dropped 8 bases, with 9 bases sitting between them. CDR3 sequence: CATCWKEAFF. In DNA, the CDR3 is TGTGCCACCTGCTGGAAGGAAGCTTTCTTT.

The sample holds a few counts of this clonotype. The J gene is TRBJ1-1, the V gene TRBV9; 7 positions agree with TRBD1. Germline V gene lookup returns CDR1 SGDLS and CDR2 YYNGEE. The CDR3 spans 14 residues. The ends lost 4 bases at V and 6 bases at J; junction bases unmatched: 9. Written as DNA, the CDR3 is TGTGCCAGCAGCCCCGGGACAGTGGCCGCTGAAGCTTTCTTT. Translation: CASSPGTVAAEAFF.

The chain employs TRBV10-3 and TRBJ1-1, with a possible D match to TRBD1 (5 bases). CDR1 is ENHRY, CDR2 SYGVKD, per germline. The CDR3 length is 13 residues. Trimming took 8 bases from V and 3 from J, leaving 13 bases between them. The CDR3 nucleotides read TGTGCCATCTCGTGGGAAGGGGACACTGAAGCTTTCTTT. Residues: CAISWEGDTEAFF.

V usage is TRBV7-6 and J usage is TRBJ2-5, with D possibly matching TRBD2 (6 bases). Trimming cost V 2 bases and J 2 bases, with 15 bases left between them. The CDR3 runs to 16 residues. Per germline, CDR1 SGHVS and CDR2 FNYEAQ. The CDR3 bases are TGTGCCAGCAGCTTACCCGCCTGGGCGGGACAAGAGACCCAGTACTTC. Translation: CASSLPAWAGQETQYF.

The rearrangement links TRBV20-1 to TRBJ1-2, with D possibly matching TRBD1 (6 bases). The CDR3 sequence is 13 residues long. Trimming shortened V by 3 bases and J by 6 bases, and 14 bases separated the two germline ends. In germline, CDR1 is DFQATT, CDR2 SNEGSKA (reference sequence). CDR3 region: CSASNREVNGYTF. CDR3 DNA: TGCAGTGCTAGTAACAGGGAGGTAAATGGCTACACCTTC.

This clonotype has ten or more counts. J is TRBJ2-1 and V is TRBV10-3; 9 nucleotides match TRBD2. From germline, CDR1 is ENHRY and CDR2 SYGVKD. V dropped 0 bases and J dropped 6; count of bases not matched to a gene: 6. CDR3 size: 16 residues. Here the CDR3 DNA reads TGTGCCATCAGTGAGTCCGCGGGGGGGCTTAGCAATGAGCAGTTCTTC. It yields the protein CAISESAGGLSNEQFF.

V and J are TRBV19 and TRBJ2-5; D possibly corresponds to TRBD2 (6 bases). The CDR3 is made up of 13 amino acids. CDR1 LNHDA and CDR2 SQIVND come from the germline V gene (reference sequence). The germline V and J ends were trimmed by 5 bases and 5 bases, with 12 bases remaining between them. CDR3 in DNA: TGTGCCAGTAGTGGCGGGACGGGGGAGACCCAGTACTTC. It translates to CASSGGTGETQYF.

This chain connects TRBV24-1 to TRBJ1-1; 7 positions agree with TRBD1. Germline CDR1 KGHDR, CDR2 SFDVKD. The CDR3 runs 15 residues. V was pared by 7 bases and J by 4 bases, with 11 bases of the junction left unmatched. The CDR3 nucleotides are TGTGCCACCAGCGTTGTTCGCGACAGGGCCACTGAAGCTTTCTTT. It translates to CATSVVRDRATEAFF.

The genes are TRBV7-9 and TRBJ1-5; 7 bases fit TRBD1. CDR1 and CDR2 (germline): SEHNR, FQNEAQ (reference sequence). The CDR3 loop spans 13 amino acids. The J segment lost 11 bases and the V segment lost 2 bases, leaving 6 bases of the junction unmatched. DNA of the CDR3: TGTGCCAGCAGCTTAACCGGCCAGGGGGCCCAGCATTTT. Translating it yields CASSLTGQGAQHF.

V gene TRBV7-8 combines with J gene TRBJ2-5; no reliable D call. The CDR3 length is 16 residues. Trimming removed 5 bases at V and 2 bases at J, with 18 bases between. Germline values: CDR1 SGHVS, CDR2 FQNEAQ. The CDR3 DNA reads as TGTGCCAGCAGCCCCCCAAGGAGAAGGTCACAAGAGACCCAGTACTTC. Encoded protein: CASSPPRRRSQETQYF. Filled out from reference TRBV7-8 and TRBJ2-5, the complete variable domain reads GAGVSQSPRYKVAKRGQDVALRCDPISGHVSLFWYQQALGQGPEFLTYFQNEAQLDKSGLPSDRFFAERPEGSVSTLKIQRTQQEDSAVYLCASSPPRRRSQETQYFGPGTRLLVL.

The chain couples TRBV12-3 or TRBV12-4 to TRBJ1-2; tentatively, D is TRBD1 (5 bases). The V and J ends lost 10 bases and 6 bases respectively, with 24 bases between them. This CDR3 is 15 amino acids long. The CDR3 reads CATSSTGRASDGYTF. The CDR3 DNA follows: TGTGCCACCAGCTCTACGGGACGCGCCTCGGATGGCTACACCTTC.

This sequence joins TRBV10-3 and TRBJ1-1, with D unresolved. V was cut by 4 bases and J by 4 bases, with 10 bases left in between. Germline V gene data show CDR1 as ENHRY and CDR2 as SYGVKD. The CDR3 extends over 13 amino acids. The chain's CDR3 is CAISARAGTEAFF. In DNA form, the CDR3 reads TGTGCCATCAGTGCTAGGGCGGGCACTGAAGCTTTCTTT.

This clonotype came up many times. At one of its ends the junction is not consistent with the germline gene, which may arise from a read error. The J gene is TRBJ1-1, the V gene TRBV9, with D tentatively TRBD1 (5 bases). The CDR3 runs 14 residues. Per the germline V gene, CDR1 is SGDLS and CDR2 is YYNGEE. The CDR3 reads CASSGGAANTEAFF. The CDR3 DNA sequence: TGCGCCAGCAGCGGCGGGGCAGCGAACACTGAAGCTTTCTTT.

This clonotype was detected only a few times. The chain uses TRBV7-9 and TRBJ2-7; either TRBD1 or TRBD2 may supply D (5 bases each). The CDR3 extends over 19 amino acids. Germline V gene lookup returns CDR1 SEHNR and CDR2 FQNEAQ (reference sequence). Trimming stripped 0 bases from V and 3 bases from J, with 24 bases between. CDR3 nucleotide sequence: TGTGCCAGCAGCTTAGCTGGAGGACGGGATCCAGGGCGCAGCTACGAGCAGTACTTC. Translation gives CASSLAGGRDPGRSYEQYF.

This clonotype occurred many times. This chain connects TRBV24-1 to TRBJ2-2; the match to TRBD2 covers 10 bases. This CDR3 has 19 residues. J lost 0 bases, V lost 2 bases, and 8 bases had no gene match. The V gene's germline CDR1 is KGHDR and CDR2 SFDVKD. The CDR3 nucleotides read TGTGCCACCAGTGATTCCCCCGGGACTAGCGACGCGAACACCGGGGAGCTGTTTTTT. Protein product: CATSDSPGTSDANTGELFF.

This clonotype was recorded once. The chain links TRBV2 to TRBJ2-5; no reliable D call. V was clipped by 3 bases and J by 5 bases, with 7 bases between them. The CDR3 extends over 12 amino acids. The germline V gene has CDR1 SNHLY and CDR2 FYNNEI. The CDR3 DNA sequence: TGTGCCAGCAGTGATGTTGTGGAGACCCAGTACTTC. Amino acids: CASSDVVETQYF. Drawing the rest from reference TRBV2 and TRBJ2-5, the complete variable domain is EPEVTQTPSHQVTQMGQEVILRCVPISNHLYFYWYRQILGQKVEFLVSFYNNEISEKSEIFDDQFSVERPDGSNFTLKIRSTKLEDSAMYFCASSDVVETQYFGPGTRLLVL.

CDR3 protein: CSASPGTEAFF. Written as DNA, the CDR3 is TGCAGTGCTAGTCCCGGCACTGAAGCTTTCTTT. The rearrangement links TRBV20-1 to TRBJ1-1; D is unclear. Trimming stripped 3 bases from V and 4 bases from J, with 6 bases between. The CDR3 sequence is 11 residues long. CDR1 is DFQATT, CDR2 SNEGSKA, per germline (reference sequence).

This clonotype was observed many times. The CDR3 reads CATSDPGEEAFF. CDR3 coding DNA: TGTGCCACCAGTGACCCCGGGGAAGAAGCTTTCTTT. The V gene is TRBV24-1, the J gene TRBJ1-1, with D uncertain. Germline V gives CDR1 KGHDR, CDR2 SFDVKD. Trimming cost V 4 bases and J 8 bases, with 10 bases left between them. The CDR3 length is 12 residues.